The T cell receptor beta chain under discussion was sequenced for a study of T-cell memory formation after mild COVID-19. Study-wide findings and caveats: Day 15 to 85 contracting clones showed balanced CD4/CD8; day 15 to 37 expanders favored CD4+. The pre-infection memory compartment contained some responding clones, suggesting cross-reactive memory joined.

Germline loops: CDR1 SNHLY, CDR2 FYNNEI. The CDR3 is 15 amino acids. Trimming shortened V by 4 bases and J by 0 bases, and 9 bases separated the two germline ends. For this clonotype: Its antigen is as yet unknown.

Using its own MiXCR run on the 5' RACE reads, TCRdb lists one record per CDR3 protein. This sample has a few hundred thousand distinct CDR3 sequences; under 25% occur once, and the top ten carry around an eighth. The chain links TRBV2 to TRBJ1-4, with a possible D match to TRBD1 (5 bases). The sequence derives from an adult woman who had mild COVID-19 (a few samples of this study predate the infection). Cell type and time point are not known. Material for sequencing was PBMCs or a T cell subset sorted from them (not recorded which). CDR3 in amino acids: CASSVDRPTNEKLFF. The CDR3 DNA reads as TGTGCCAGCAGTGTCGACAGACCAACTAATGAAAAACTGTTTTTT.